This T cell receptor beta chain emerged from a study of blood T cell repertoires in COVID-19. Study summary: Sample material is recorded as cDNA or gDNA derived from T cells, B-cell-depleted T cells, or PBMCs.

CDR3 length: 15 amino acids. V was shortened by 0 bases and J by 1 base, with 9 bases between the two germline ends. CDR1 MNHEY and CDR2 SVGAGI come from the germline V gene. Assay used: immunoSEQ multiplex PCR; TCRdb lists only in-frame clones, some missing. The sample lists approximately 250,000 clones; about 91% were seen once. The clonotype was recovered from a man aged 35 to 55 who had been exposed to COVID-19. Sequencing was done on a sample of PBMCs or T cells enriched from blood (not recorded which). V gene TRBV6-5 combines with J gene TRBJ1-1, with D hard to call. The CDR3 bases are TGTGCCAGCAGTTACTCGGCGGTCGGGAACACTGAAGCTTTCTTT. Translation gives CASSYSAVGNTEAFF.